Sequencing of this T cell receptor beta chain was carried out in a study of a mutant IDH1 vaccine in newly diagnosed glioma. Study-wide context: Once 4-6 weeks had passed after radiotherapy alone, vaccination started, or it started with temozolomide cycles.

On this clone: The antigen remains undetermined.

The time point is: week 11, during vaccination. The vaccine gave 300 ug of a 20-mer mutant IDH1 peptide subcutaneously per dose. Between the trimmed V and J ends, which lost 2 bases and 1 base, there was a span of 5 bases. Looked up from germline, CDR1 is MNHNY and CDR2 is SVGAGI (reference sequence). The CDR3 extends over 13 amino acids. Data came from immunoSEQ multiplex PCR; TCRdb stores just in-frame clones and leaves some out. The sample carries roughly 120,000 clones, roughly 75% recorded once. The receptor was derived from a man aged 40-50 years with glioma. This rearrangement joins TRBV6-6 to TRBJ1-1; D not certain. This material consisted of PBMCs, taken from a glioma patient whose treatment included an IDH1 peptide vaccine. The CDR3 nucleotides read TGTGCCAGCAGTTACATTCGGAACACTGAAGCTTTCTTT. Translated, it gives CASSYIRNTEAFF.